One and the same sample provided the 20 T cell receptor beta chains below, sequenced in a study of shared clonotypes between healthy human individuals. Clones were read by immunoSEQ multiplex PCR, and TCRdb kept only the in-frame ones, dropping some. Seen here are a few million clones, over 90% observed once, and the top ten hold 0.39%. The sample consisted of naive CD4+ T cells from PBMCs. Subset noted: CD45RA+ positively selected. Receptors originate from a man between 18 and 35 years old in good health. Some clones in this sample may be carry-over from other donors' samples.

The chain carries TRBV30 and TRBJ2-5, with 8 nucleotides matching TRBD1. V dropped 5 bases and J dropped 0; count of bases not matched to a gene: 5. Germline loops: CDR1 GTSNPN, CDR2 SVGIG (reference sequence). This CDR3 has 14 amino acids. The CDR3 is CAWDNRGDQETQYF. DNA for the CDR3: TGTGCCTGGGACAACAGGGGGGACCAAGAGACCCAGTACTTC.

This clone was found once. The chain combines TRBV30 with TRBJ2-3; D is perhaps TRBD2 (5 bases). This CDR3 region has 15 residues. CDR1 GTSNPN and CDR2 SVGIG come from the germline V gene (reference sequence). Between the trimmed V and J ends, which lost 4 bases and 9 bases, there was a span of 23 bases. CDR3 sequence reads: CAWTYGVYAGATQYF. The CDR3 DNA is TGTGCCTGGACCTATGGGGTTTACGCGGGCGCGACGCAGTATTTT.

CDR3 sequence: CASSLVSQGYYNEQFF. The CDR3 nucleotides read TGTGCCAGCAGCTTAGTATCACAGGGCTACTACAATGAGCAGTTCTTC. The chain recombines TRBV7-2 with TRBJ2-1, with D possibly being TRBD1 (6 bases). Germline lookup yields CDR1 SGHTA and CDR2 FQGNSA. Trimming pared 1 base from V and 3 bases from J, leaving 13 bases between. The CDR3 totals 16 residues.

This chain connects TRBV6-5 to TRBJ1-1; a possible D gene is TRBD1 (5 bases). Trimming removed 7 bases from V and 4 bases from J, with 13 bases in between. Germline assignment: CDR1 MNHEY and CDR2 SVGAGI. The CDR3 totals 13 residues. In DNA, the CDR3 is TGTGCCAGCACCGGGAGAGGGACCACTGAAGCTTTCTTT. This codes for CASTGRGTTEAFF.

This clone is a singleton in its sample. V and J are TRBV5-5 and TRBJ2-7, with D perhaps TRBD1 (6 bases). From germline, CDR1 is SGHKS and CDR2 YYEKEE (reference sequence). CDR3 length: 14 amino acids. The ends were cut back, 2 bases at V and 1 base at J, with 10 bases in the middle. The CDR3 loop reads CASSLSGQSYEQYF. The DNA of the CDR3 is TGTGCCAGCAGCTTAAGTGGACAGTCCTACGAGCAGTACTTC. Drawing the rest from reference TRBV5-5 and TRBJ2-7, the complete variable domain is DAGVTQSPTHLIKTRGQQVTLRCSPISGHKSVSWYQQVLGQGPQFIFQYYEKEERGRGNFPDRFSARQFPNYSSELNVNALLLGDSALYLCASSLSGQSYEQYFGPGTRLTVT.

J is TRBJ2-5 and V is TRBV7-9, with D possibly TRBD2 on 6 matching bases. Germline V gene sequence: CDR1 SEHNR, CDR2 FQNEAQ (reference sequence). This CDR3 comprises 15 residues. V dropped 3 bases and J dropped 1 base, with 12 bases sitting between them. CDR3 coding DNA: TGTGCCAGCAGCTTTCCCCTAGCGAGCCAAGAGACCCAGTACTTC. Its protein product is CASSFPLASQETQYF.

The V gene is TRBV5-4, the J gene TRBJ1-2; a possible D gene is TRBD1 (6 bases). CDR3 length: 15 amino acids. CDR1 and CDR2 from the germline V gene are SGHNT and YYREEE (reference sequence). The V gene lost 6 bases and the J gene lost 5 bases, with 20 bases spanning the gap. CDR3 amino acids: CASNGGPQQGYGYTF. DNA of the CDR3: TGTGCCAGCAATGGGGGGCCCCAACAGGGTTATGGCTACACCTTC.

This clone was detected only a few times. This chain links TRBV19 with TRBJ1-5; TRBD1 is a possible D gene (5 bases). Per the germline V gene, CDR1 is LNHDA and CDR2 is SQIVND (reference sequence). The CDR3 contains 16 residues. V was trimmed by 7 bases and J by 3 bases, leaving 19 bases between them. The CDR3 region is CASKDAGLAVNQPQHF. The CDR3 region has the DNA TGTGCCAGTAAGGATGCGGGGCTAGCTGTCAATCAGCCCCAGCATTTT. Variable domain in full (rest from reference TRBV19 and TRBJ1-5): DGGITQSPKYLFRKEGQNVTLSCEQNLNHDAMYWYRQDPGQGLRLIYYSQIVNDFQKGDIAEGYSVSREKKESFPLTVTSAQKNPTAFYLCASKDAGLAVNQPQHFGDGTRLSIL.

This chain joins TRBV9 and TRBJ2-7, with 7 nucleotides matching TRBD1. The germline CDR1 and CDR2 sequences are SGDLS and YYNGEE. This CDR3 comprises 14 residues. Germline trimming cut 5 bases from V and 4 bases from J; bases unmatched to any gene: 9. Here the CDR3 reads CASSYSGQSYEQYF. The DNA of the CDR3 is TGTGCCAGCAGTTACTCGGGACAGTCATACGAGCAGTACTTC.

This clone was picked up a small number of times. The V and J genes are TRBV6-1 and TRBJ1-5; D gene ambiguous. CDR3 length: 12 residues. V was clipped by 6 bases and J by 5 bases, with 8 bases between them. From germline, CDR1 is MNHNS and CDR2 SASEGT. CDR3 in DNA: TGTGCCAGCAGCCAGGATTATCAGCCCCAGCATTTT. Translation: CASSQDYQPQHF.

The gene calls are TRBV28 and TRBJ1-5, with TRBD1 matching 9 bases. The V segment lost 11 bases and the J segment 2 bases; nucleotides outside the gene matches: 7. From germline, CDR1 is MDHEN and CDR2 SYDVKM. The CDR3 is 14 residues long. CDR3 in amino acids: CALQGAGGNQPQHF. Written as DNA, the CDR3 is TGTGCCCTACAGGGGGCAGGAGGCAATCAGCCCCAGCATTTT.

Turning to this clone: Other DNA variants within this sample encode the same CDR3. This rearrangement joins TRBV5-1 to TRBJ2-6; no reliable D call. Trimming removed 0 bases at V and 0 bases at J, with 4 bases between. This CDR3 is built from 15 residues. The germline V gene encodes CDR1 SGHRS and CDR2 YFSETQ. The CDR3 loop reads CASSLGSSGANVLTF. Written as DNA, the CDR3 is TGCGCCAGCAGCTTGGGTAGCTCTGGGGCCAACGTCCTGACTTTC.

The rearrangement joins TRBV5-1 to TRBJ2-1; 10 bases match TRBD2. Germline values: CDR1 SGHRS, CDR2 YFSETQ. V dropped 5 bases and J dropped 4; count of bases not matched to a gene: 6. This CDR3 has 15 residues. CDR3 in amino acids: CASRATSGLYNEQFF. The CDR3 nucleotides read TGCGCCAGCAGAGCGACTAGCGGGCTTTACAATGAGCAGTTCTTC.

The chain has TRBV30 and TRBJ2-7, with TRBD1 matching 9 bases. The length of the CDR3 is 16 residues. Germline V gives CDR1 GTSNPN, CDR2 SVGIG (reference sequence). Losses at the gene ends were 1 base for V and 1 base for J; bases not matched to a gene: 8. Written as DNA, the CDR3 is TGTGCCTGGAGTGGGTCGGGACAGGGCCGGTCCTACGAGCAGTACTTC. Translation gives CAWSGSGQGRSYEQYF.

About this clone: This sequence is one base from a far larger clone and is likely a read error. Different DNA sequences within this sample yield the same CDR3. The chain joins TRBV7-9 to TRBJ2-3, with D perhaps matching TRBD1 or TRBD2 (5 bases each). V shed 3 bases and J shed 2 bases, with 6 bases lying between them. Germline values: CDR1 SEHNR, CDR2 FQNEAQ (reference sequence). This CDR3 has 13 amino acids. The DNA of the CDR3 is TGTGCCAGCAGCTTGGGGGTCACAGATACGCAGTATTTT. Protein: CASSLGVTDTQYF.

The genes are TRBV11-2 and TRBJ2-3, with D maybe TRBD2 (6 bases). The ends were cut back, 5 bases at V and 2 bases at J, with 17 bases in the middle. The germline gives CDR1 SGHAT, CDR2 FQNNGV. This CDR3 contains 16 residues. CDR3 bases: TGTGCCAGCAGCCCACTGGGGGGTTCCCTCACAGATACGCAGTATTTT. This codes for CASSPLGGSLTDTQYF.

This chain joins TRBV25-1 and TRBJ2-7; unclear D gene. The CDR3 has 12 residues. Trimming took off 4 bases at V and 6 bases at J, with 10 bases between the two ends. Germline lookup yields CDR1 MGHDK and CDR2 SYGVNS. The CDR3 nucleotides read TGTGCCAGCAGTGGTCGGCCGCCCGAGCAGTACTTC. Translated: CASSGRPPEQYF.

On this clone itself: The junction does not match germline at one end; this may be a read error. V gene TRBV5-4 combines with J gene TRBJ2-5; 9 bases fit TRBD2. CDR1 and CDR2 (germline): SGHNT, YYREEE (reference sequence). This CDR3 contains 16 residues. This chain's CDR3 is CASSLGAGGGQATQYF. The DNA for the CDR3 is TGTGCCAGCAGCTTGGGAGCGGGAGGAGGGCAAGCGACCCAGTACTTC.

Only one count was recorded for this clone. The chain links TRBV7-2 to TRBJ1-2; 7 bases align to TRBD1. After removal of 5 bases from V and 6 bases from J, the junction contained 15 bases not matched to a gene. The V gene's germline CDR1 is SGHTA and CDR2 FQGNSA. This CDR3 spans 16 amino acids. The CDR3 coding sequence is TGTGCCAGCAGCCCCTCCGGGGCAGGGGGTTTGAATGGCTACACCTTC. Its protein is CASSPSGAGGLNGYTF.

The chain couples TRBV5-4 to TRBJ2-1; D not resolved. The CDR3 totals 13 residues. Per germline, CDR1 SGHNT and CDR2 YYREEE (reference sequence). V lost 2 bases, J lost 4 bases, and 7 bases lay in between. CDR3 DNA sequence: TGTGCCAGCAGCTTCCCTAGATACAATGAGCAGTTCTTC. As protein: CASSFPRYNEQFF.